Included here is one T cell receptor beta chain sequence, with context. This clone appeared once. The antigen it recognizes is unknown. No base quality information exists; no much larger clone differs at one position. These data originate in a study of blood T cell repertoires in COVID-19 (dated by TCRdb to the early 2020s). Regarding the study in general: The collaborator samples originated in the United States, Italy and Spain and spanned the acute and convalescent phases of COVID-19. Deeply sampled blood TCRbeta repertoires from subjects exposed to, actively infected with, or recovered from COVID-19 were included in the dataset. The repertoires were made available in a free public database intended to serve as a resource for research on the immune response to SARS-CoV-2. Where available, HLA class I and class II types were obtained from metadata supplied by the sample provider rather than from assay-based typing. Samples came from the ongoing ImmuneRACE study (first 160 participants) plus 1,254 subjects from 6 global collaborators. The prospective study material was composed of cDNA or gDNA derived from T cells, B-cell-depleted T cells, or PBMCs. Sample metadata almost always included a de-identified subject ID, COVID-19 status, age in years and sex.

The CDR3 measures 13 amino acids from cysteine to phenylalanine. The DNA shown is the 39-base CDR3, in frame from base 1. The germline V gene sets CDR1 to MDHEN and CDR2 to SYDVKM. Germline trimming amounts to 7 bases on V and 4 bases on J, with 4 as the count of junction bases outside the gene matches. The research as a whole found: How much clinical and demographic metadata was included differed by source and by participant, and the metadata was provided uncurated.

TCRbeta CDR3 regions were amplified from genomic DNA by means of the immunoSEQ Assay, a bias-controlled multiplex PCR. On the authors' methods: The number of nucleated cells in each sample was estimated by amplification of reference gene primers within the assay. Sequence reads were collapsed and filtered to measure the absolute abundance of every unique TCRbeta CDR3 rearrangement. For each sample, productive Simpson clonality was calculated as the square root of Simpson's diversity index across productive rearrangements. Imported from immuneACCESS, the table was reduced by TCRdb to in-frame sequences with V and J called. These copies leave out some clones; in studies compared against another copy, an unresolved V gene accounts for under half, and the cause of the remainder is not known. The DNA was the basis for D and trimming; V, J and clone size are from that table. The sample includes approximately 200,000 clones, with 80% to 90% observed a single time. About 12% of the sample lies in the top ten.

One collaborating source in Seattle enrolled patients during active infection and followed them longitudinally through the course of disease. Whole blood was collected in K2EDTA tubes by collaborating institutions according to the institutions' own protocols. For TCRbeta analysis, collaborator samples were shipped as frozen whole blood, as isolated PBMCs, or as DNA extracted from either sample type. The rearrangement combines TRBV28 with TRBJ2-4; 7 nucleotides in the junction match TRBD2. The TCR sequence derives from a woman of 80 years or more with COVID-19, enrolled during active disease. The sample comprised peripheral blood. CDR3 reads: CASNFSGKNIQYF. At the DNA level, the sequence is TGTGCCAGCAACTTTAGCGGGAAAAACATTCAGTACTTC.